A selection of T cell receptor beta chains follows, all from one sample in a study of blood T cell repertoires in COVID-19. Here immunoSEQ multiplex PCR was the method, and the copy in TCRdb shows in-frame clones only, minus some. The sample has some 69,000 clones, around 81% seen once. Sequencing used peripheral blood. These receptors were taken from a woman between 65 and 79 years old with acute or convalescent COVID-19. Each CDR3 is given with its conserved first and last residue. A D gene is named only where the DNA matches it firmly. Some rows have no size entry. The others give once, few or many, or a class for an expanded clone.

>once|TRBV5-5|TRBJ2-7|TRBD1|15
CASSWAGTGVYEQYF
TGTGCCAGCAGCTGGGCCGGGACAGGGGTTTACGAGCAGTACTTC
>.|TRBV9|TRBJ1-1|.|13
CASSPIPGAEAFF
TGTGCCAGCAGCCCTATACCAGGGGCTGAAGCTTTCTTT
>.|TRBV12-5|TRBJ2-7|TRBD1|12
CASGRTGYEQYF
TGTGCTAGTGGCCGGACAGGATACGAGCAGTACTTC
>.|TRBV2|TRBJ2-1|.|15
CASSEDNYSYNEQFF
TGTGCCAGCAGTGAAGACAATTACTCCTACAATGAGCAGTTCTTC
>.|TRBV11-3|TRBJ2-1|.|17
CASSLDSRTRGYNEQFF
TGTGCCAGCAGCTTAGACAGTAGGACCAGAGGGTACAATGAGCAGTTCTTC
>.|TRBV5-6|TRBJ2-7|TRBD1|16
CASSSARTGLSYEQYF
TGTGCCAGCAGCTCAGCCCGGACAGGGTTATCCTACGAGCAGTACTTC
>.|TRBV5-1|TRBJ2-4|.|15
CASSLGGEAKNIQYF
TGCGCCAGCAGCTTGGGAGGGGAGGCTAAAAACATTCAGTACTTC
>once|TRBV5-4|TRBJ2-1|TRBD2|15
CASSPAGTSGTEQFF
TGTGCCAGCAGCCCTGCTGGGACTAGCGGGACTGAGCAGTTCTTC
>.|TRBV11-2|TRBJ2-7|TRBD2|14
CASSTTSGHYEQYF
TGTGCCAGCAGCACAACTAGCGGGCACTACGAGCAGTACTTC
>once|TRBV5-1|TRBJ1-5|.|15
CASSPTGLGNQPQHF
TGCGCCAGCAGCCCAACAGGGCTGGGCAATCAGCCCCAGCATTTT
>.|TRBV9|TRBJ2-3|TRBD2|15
CASSARLAGVDTQYF
TGTGCCAGCAGCGCACGACTAGCGGGAGTGGATACGCAGTATTTT
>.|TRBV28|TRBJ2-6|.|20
CASTTQFTSKSSSGANVLTF
TGTGCCAGCACAACCCAGTTCACTAGCAAAAGCAGCTCTGGGGCCAACGTCCTGACTTTC
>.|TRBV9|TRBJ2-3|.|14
CASSVAVATDTQYF
TGTGCCAGCAGCGTAGCAGTGGCTACAGATACGCAGTATTTT
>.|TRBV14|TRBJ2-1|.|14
CASSRSLGGNEQFF
TGTGCCAGCAGCCGTTCCTTGGGAGGCAATGAGCAGTTCTTC
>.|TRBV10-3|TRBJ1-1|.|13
CAISDSLNTEAFF
TGTGCCATCAGTGACAGTTTAAACACTGAAGCTTTCTTT
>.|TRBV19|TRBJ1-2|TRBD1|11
CASERQGGYTF
TGTGCCAGCGAACGACAGGGGGGCTACACCTTC
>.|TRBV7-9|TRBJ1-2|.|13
CASSPTANYGYTF
TGTGCCAGCAGCCCGACAGCTAACTATGGCTACACCTTC
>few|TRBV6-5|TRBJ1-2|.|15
CASTLPQGNNYGYTF
TGTGCCAGCACCCTTCCCCAGGGAAATAACTATGGCTACACCTTC
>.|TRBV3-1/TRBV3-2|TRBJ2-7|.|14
CASSPRGGKYEQYF
TGTGCCAGCAGCCCAAGGGGGGGCAAGTACGAGCAGTACTTC
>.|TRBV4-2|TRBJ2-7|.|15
CASSRRREESYEQYF
TGTGCCAGCAGTCGAAGGCGCGAGGAGTCCTACGAGCAGTACTTC
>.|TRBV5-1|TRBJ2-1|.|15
CASAASVSTYNEQFF
TGCGCCAGCGCCGCTAGCGTGTCGACCTACAATGAGCAGTTCTTC
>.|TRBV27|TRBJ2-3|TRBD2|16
CASSSLAGGLSDTQYF
TGTGCCAGCAGTTCACTAGCGGGAGGGTTATCAGATACGCAGTATTTT
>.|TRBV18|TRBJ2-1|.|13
CASSHDSYNEQFF
TGTGCCAGCTCACATGACAGCTACAATGAGCAGTTCTTC
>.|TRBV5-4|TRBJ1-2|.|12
CAMTGANYGYTF
TGTGCCATGACAGGAGCTAACTATGGCTACACCTTC
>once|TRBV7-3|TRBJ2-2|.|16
CASSQPGLISTGELFF
TGTGCCAGCAGCCAACCGGGACTGATTTCCACCGGGGAGCTGTTTTTT
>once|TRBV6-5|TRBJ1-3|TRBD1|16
CASSYGGQGEGNTIYF
TGTGCCAGCAGTTACGGGGGACAGGGCGAAGGAAACACCATATATTTT
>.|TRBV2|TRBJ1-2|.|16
CASSPPPREGNYGYTF
TGTGCCAGCAGTCCCCCCCCGAGGGAAGGCAACTATGGCTACACCTTC
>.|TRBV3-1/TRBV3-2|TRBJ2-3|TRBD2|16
CASSQAGLARTDTQYF
TGTGCCAGCAGCCAGGCTGGACTAGCCAGAACAGATACGCAGTATTTT
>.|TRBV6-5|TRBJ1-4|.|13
CAITRQVNEKLFF
TGTGCCATCACTCGACAGGTTAATGAAAAACTGTTTTTT
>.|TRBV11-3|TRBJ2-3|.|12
CASSLVGDTQYF
TGTGCCAGCAGCTTAGTTGGCGATACGCAGTATTTT
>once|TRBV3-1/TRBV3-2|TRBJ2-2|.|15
CASSQRAGNTGELFF
TGTGCCAGCAGCCAAAGAGCAGGGAACACCGGGGAGCTGTTTTTT
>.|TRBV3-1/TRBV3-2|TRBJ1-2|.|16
CASSAPSRGLNYGYTF
TGTGCCAGCAGTGCGCCTTCTAGGGGATTGAACTATGGCTACACCTTC
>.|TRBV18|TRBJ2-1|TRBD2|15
CASSPSGSNRDEQFF
TGTGCCAGCTCCCCTAGCGGGAGCAATAGAGATGAGCAGTTCTTC
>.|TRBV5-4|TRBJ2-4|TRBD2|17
CASSLEGSGAAKNIQYF
TGTGCCAGCAGCTTGGAGGGTAGCGGGGCTGCCAAAAACATTCAGTACTTC
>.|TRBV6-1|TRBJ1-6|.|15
CASSEQGPNNSPLHF
TGTGCCAGCAGTGAACAGGGGCCGAATAATTCACCCCTCCACTTT
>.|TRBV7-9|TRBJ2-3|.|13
CASKGEGADTQYF
TGTGCCAGCAAGGGGGAGGGGGCAGATACGCAGTATTTT
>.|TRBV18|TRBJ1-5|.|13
CASSPGQNQPQHF
TGTGCCAGCTCACCCGGACAGAATCAGCCCCAGCATTTT